The clone carrying this TCR beta chain appeared once. Trimming left V 7 bases short and J 3 bases short, with 14 bases between. The CDR3 spans 14 residues. In germline, CDR1 is SGHRS, CDR2 YFSETQ. This record belongs to a study of blood T cell repertoires in COVID-19. Study as a whole: COVID-19 samples collected from the United States, Italy and Spain covered acute and convalescent phases. PBMCs, B-cell-depleted T cells, or T cells were the source of the cDNA or gDNA that made up the material.

Original handling: Reference gene primer amplification gave estimated nucleated cell counts. TCRdb's table, derived via immunoSEQ multiplex PCR, lists solely in-frame clones and lacks some. V and J calls and clone size are given by that table; D and trimming were obtained from the DNA. The sample carries roughly 68,000 clones, about 81% recorded once. Sequenced sample: peripheral blood. The sequence derives from a human donor in a cohort sampled during active COVID-19. This chain uses TRBV5-1 with TRBJ2-1, with D possibly being TRBD2 (5 bases). As DNA, the CDR3 is TGCGCCAGCCGAGACGGCGGGCTCTACAATGAGCAGTTCTTC. It yields the protein CASRDGGLYNEQFF.